This T cell receptor (beta chain) was captured in a study of OX40 agonist ivuxolimab in advanced cancers. Generated by immunoSEQ multiplex PCR, the TCRdb table keeps only in-frame clones and is missing some. This table holds 55,000 to 90,000 clones, 80% to 90% found once. V dropped 5 bases and J dropped 0; count of bases not matched to a gene: 5. The germline gives CDR1 SGHVS, CDR2 FNYEAQ. The CDR3 has 17 amino acids. This clone has only one observation. This clonotype was sampled from an adult with an advanced solid tumor such as melanoma, head and neck, liver or kidney cancer. The chain uses TRBV7-6 and TRBJ2-6, with 9 positions matching TRBD1. The sample in question was CD4+ or CD8+ T cells sorted from blood, obtained in a trial of the OX40 agonist ivuxolimab. In nucleotides, the CDR3 is TGTGCCAGCAGCCCGGGACAGGGCAACTCTGGGGCCAACGTCCTGACTTTC. Protein: CASSPGQGNSGANVLTF.